A single sample gave rise to the 29 T cell receptor beta chains below, sequenced in a study of T cell responses to AZD1222 COVID-19 vaccine. Produced via immunoSEQ multiplex PCR; TCRdb's table is partial and in-frame only. The table shows roughly 76,000 clones, with roughly 90% occurring only once. The specimen was peripheral blood, collected on day 0 of AZD1222 vaccination. These receptors all come from an adult in good health.

The chain links TRBV19 to TRBJ1-4; D remains unclear. The germline gives CDR1 LNHDA, CDR2 SQIVND (reference sequence). CDR3 length: 16 amino acids. The V and J ends lost 4 bases and 0 bases respectively, with 12 bases between them. The CDR3 sequence is CASSTSDGPTNEKLFF. As DNA, the CDR3 is TGTGCCAGTAGTACGTCCGATGGTCCAACTAATGAAAAACTGTTTTTT. The full variable domain, with the rest looked up from reference TRBV19 and TRBJ1-4, is DGGITQSPKYLFRKEGQNVTLSCEQNLNHDAMYWYRQDPGQGLRLIYYSQIVNDFQKGDIAEGYSVSREKKESFPLTVTSAQKNPTAFYLCASSTSDGPTNEKLFFGSGTQLSVL.

The count of this clone is one. The chain joins TRBV11-2 to TRBJ1-1; D uncertain. The CDR3 sequence is 15 residues long. Germline values: CDR1 SGHAT, CDR2 FQNNGV. The ends were cut back, 2 bases at V and 5 bases at J, with 15 bases in the middle. CDR3 sequence reads: CASSLLSGGDTEAFF. The CDR3 DNA sequence: TGTGCCAGCAGCTTATTGAGCGGAGGAGATACTGAAGCTTTCTTT.

The genes are TRBV20-1 and TRBJ2-7; D remains unclear. This CDR3 region has 11 residues. Between the trimmed V and J ends, which lost 3 bases and 5 bases, there was a span of 8 bases. Germline V gene lookup returns CDR1 DFQATT and CDR2 SNEGSKA (reference sequence). The CDR3 is CSASQSNEQYF. DNA for the CDR3: TGCAGTGCTAGTCAGTCGAACGAGCAGTACTTC.

The chain is built from TRBV2 and TRBJ1-1; 7 bases map to TRBD1. Germline CDR1 reads SNHLY; CDR2 reads FYNNEI. With V trimmed by 6 bases and J by 11 bases, 9 bases remained unmatched. The CDR3 is 12 residues long. The DNA of the CDR3 is TGTGCCAGCAGGGCAGGGGGTTTACACGCTTTCTTT. The encoded protein is CASRAGGLHAFF.

The V gene is TRBV5-6, the J gene TRBJ1-6, with D tentatively TRBD1 (6 bases). The CDR3 sequence is 15 residues long. Trimming removed 5 bases at V and 7 bases at J, with 16 bases between. CDR1 SGHDT and CDR2 YYEEEE come from the germline V gene. CDR3 region: CASRRQGYGNSPLHF. Here the CDR3 DNA reads TGTGCCAGCAGACGTCAGGGGTACGGGAATTCACCCCTCCACTTT. Together with reference TRBV5-6 and TRBJ1-6, the CDR3 gives the full variable domain: DAGVTQSPTHLIKTRGQQVTLRCSPKSGHDTVSWYQQALGQGPQFIFQYYEEEERQRGNFPDRFSGHQFPNYSSELNVNALLLGDSALYLCASRRQGYGNSPLHFGNGTRLTVT.

In this sample, this clone turned up once. The chain couples TRBV19 to TRBJ1-1, with TRBD1 matching 7 bases. Germline V gene lookup returns CDR1 LNHDA and CDR2 SQIVND (reference sequence). This CDR3 spans 15 amino acids. The junction had 7 bases not matched to a gene; V was cut back by 5 bases and J by 1 base. This CDR3 reads CASSHDRVTNTEAFF. CDR3 nucleotides: TGTGCCAGTAGTCACGACAGGGTAACGAACACTGAAGCTTTCTTT.

The genes are TRBV10-3 and TRBJ1-2, with 7 bases identical to TRBD1. Germline V gene data show CDR1 as ENHRY and CDR2 as SYGVKD. This CDR3 contains 14 residues. V trimming: 5 bases; J trimming: 2 bases; junction bases outside the gene matches: 5. CDR3 protein: CAISHGQDNYGYTF. The CDR3 DNA follows: TGTGCCATCAGTCACGGACAGGACAACTATGGCTACACCTTC.

This CDR3 reads CASSPPGRPSGNTIYF. DNA of the CDR3: TGTGCCAGTAGTCCCCCCGGCAGGCCCTCTGGAAACACCATATATTTT. The genes are TRBV19 and TRBJ1-3; D unclear. The CDR3 totals 16 residues. Trimming left V 5 bases short and J 0 bases short, with 14 bases between. Germline V lookup: CDR1 LNHDA, CDR2 SQIVND (reference sequence).

The chain joins TRBV7-3 to TRBJ2-6; D call uncertain. The CDR3 consists of 13 residues. V lost 6 bases and J 0 bases, leaving 3 bases between the germline ends. Germline V gene lookup returns CDR1 SGHTA and CDR2 FQGTGA. The CDR3 region is CASRPSGANVLTF. DNA for the CDR3: TGTGCCAGCAGACCCTCTGGGGCCAACGTCCTGACTTTC.

The chain is built from TRBV7-2 and TRBJ1-2; possible D gene TRBD1, 6 bases. Germline assignment: CDR1 SGHTA and CDR2 FQGNSA. V was pared by 5 bases and J by 8 bases, with 12 bases between. The CDR3 contains 12 residues. CDR3 nucleotide sequence: TGTGCCAGCAGCGAACAGGGCCGCGGCTACACCTTC. Amino acid sequence: CASSEQGRGYTF. Based on the CDR3 plus reference TRBV7-2 and TRBJ1-2, the full variable domain is GAGVSQSPSNKVTEKGKDVELRCDPISGHTALYWYRQSLGQGLEFLIYFQGNSAPDKSGLPSDRFSAERTGGSVSTLTIQRTQQEDSAVYLCASSEQGRGYTFGSGTRLTVV.

The genes are TRBV11-2 and TRBJ2-1; 8 bases agree with TRBD1. This CDR3 region has 14 residues. Germline-derived CDR1 and CDR2 are SGHAT and FQNNGV. With 4 bases clipped from V and 9 bases from J, the junction kept 8 bases outside the gene matches. The CDR3 loop reads CASSSERTGIEQFF. The CDR3 region has the DNA TGTGCCAGCAGCTCGGAACGGACAGGGATTGAGCAGTTCTTC. The variable domain in full, with the rest retrieved from reference TRBV11-2 and TRBJ2-1, is EAGVAQSPRYKIIEKRQSVAFWCNPISGHATLYWYQQILGQGPKLLIQFQNNGVVDDSQLPKDRFSAERLKGVDSTLKIQPAKLEDSAVYLCASSSERTGIEQFFGPGTRLTVL.

The chain recombines TRBV21-1 with TRBJ1-1. TRBV21-1 is marked as a pseudogene. The CDR3 is 16 residues long. In DNA form, the CDR3 reads TGTGCCAGCAGCGCGGGCGGAGTGGGACTCCAAACTGAAGCTTTCTTT. This codes for CASSAGGVGLQTEAFF.

This sequence joins TRBV4-1 and TRBJ1-4, with D maybe TRBD1 (6 bases). The V end lost 3 bases, the J end lost 10 bases, and 18 bases lay between the germline ends. Germline CDR1 and CDR2: MGHRA and YSYEKL. CDR3 length: 15 amino acids. Written as DNA, the CDR3 is TGCGCCAGCAGCCAGTTAAGGGGGGATGGTGTAAAACTGTTTTTT. Translating gives CASSQLRGDGVKLFF.

The J gene is TRBJ2-7, the V gene TRBV28; tentatively, D is TRBD1 (6 bases). Germline CDR1 is MDHEN and CDR2 is SYDVKM. V lost 6 bases to trimming and J lost 3 bases, with 21 bases between them. The CDR3 runs 16 residues. The CDR3 protein is CASRPRTGFGGYEQYF. The CDR3 nucleotides read TGTGCCAGCAGACCTCGCACAGGGTTTGGGGGCTACGAGCAGTACTTC.

J is TRBJ1-5 and V is TRBV4-1, with TRBD1 matching over 12 bases. Germline V gives CDR1 MGHRA, CDR2 YSYEKL. CDR3 size: 16 residues. V gave up 4 bases and J gave up 3 bases; unmatched junction bases: 4. This chain's CDR3 is CASSRGTGGLNQPQHF. CDR3 coding DNA: TGCGCCAGCAGCCGAGGGACAGGGGGCCTCAATCAGCCCCAGCATTTT.

The CDR3 loop reads CASSIQGRNEKLFF. The CDR3 nucleotides read TGTGCCAGCAGCATACAGGGGCGGAACGAAAAACTGTTTTTT. J is TRBJ1-4 and V is TRBV7-2; 7 nucleotides agree with TRBD1. With 5 bases clipped from V and 8 bases from J, the junction kept 8 bases outside the gene matches. There are 14 residues in the CDR3. Germline CDR1 reads SGHTA; CDR2 reads FQGNSA.

V and J are TRBV24-1 and TRBJ1-5; a possible D gene is TRBD1 (5 bases). Germline V gene data show CDR1 as KGHDR and CDR2 as SFDVKD. CDR3 length: 14 residues. V lost 3 bases and J 1 base, leaving 6 bases between the germline ends. CDR3 nucleotide sequence: TGTGCCACCAGTGATCGGGGGAGCAATCAGCCCCAGCATTTT. As protein: CATSDRGSNQPQHF.

V usage is TRBV10-2 and J usage is TRBJ2-1; D is unclear. CDR3 length: 12 amino acids. The V gene lost 1 base and the J gene lost 8 bases, with 6 bases spanning the gap. Germline loops: CDR1 WSHSY, CDR2 SAAADI. CDR3 amino acids: CASSEFRDEQFF. The CDR3 region has the DNA TGCGCCAGCAGTGAGTTCCGCGATGAGCAGTTCTTC.

The chain joins TRBV7-8 to TRBJ2-5, with a weak D call TRBD2 (5 bases). V lost 5 bases to trimming and J lost 2 bases, with 12 bases between them. Germline lookup yields CDR1 SGHVS and CDR2 FQNEAQ. The CDR3 has 14 residues. This chain's CDR3 is CASSLRTGQETQYF. CDR3 nucleotides: TGTGCCAGCAGCCTACGGACGGGGCAAGAGACCCAGTACTTC. The full variable domain, its missing parts supplied by reference TRBV7-8 and TRBJ2-5, is GAGVSQSPRYKVAKRGQDVALRCDPISGHVSLFWYQQALGQGPEFLTYFQNEAQLDKSGLPSDRFFAERPEGSVSTLKIQRTQQEDSAVYLCASSLRTGQETQYFGPGTRLLVL.

The table lists this clone with a count of one. The genes are TRBV7-2 and TRBJ1-5; 8 bases are shared with TRBD1. This CDR3 contains 14 residues. Trimming took 5 bases from V and 5 from J; bases not matched to a gene: 5. Germline-derived CDR1 and CDR2 are SGHTA and FQGNSA. The CDR3 sequence: CASSPGTGDQPQHF. The CDR3 nucleotides are TGTGCCAGCAGCCCAGGGACAGGTGATCAGCCCCAGCATTTT.

The CDR3 protein is CASSLIPGSGRWDEQFF. CDR3 nucleotide sequence: TGTGCCAGCAGTTTAATTCCAGGTAGCGGGAGGTGGGATGAGCAGTTCTTC. The chain recombines TRBV27 with TRBJ2-1, with 10 bases identical to TRBD2. There are 17 residues in the CDR3. From germline, CDR1 is MNHEY and CDR2 SMNVEV (reference sequence). V lost 2 bases and J lost 8; bases outside the gene matches: 12.

This chain uses TRBV6-5 with TRBJ1-4; D may be TRBD1 (5 bases). The CDR3 has 15 amino acids. Trimming shortened V by 3 bases and J by 5 bases, and 13 bases separated the two germline ends. From germline, CDR1 is MNHEY and CDR2 SVGAGI. The CDR3 DNA sequence: TGTGCCAGCAGTTATTCCGGGGGATTAAATGAAAAACTGTTTTTT. Amino acids: CASSYSGGLNEKLFF.

The chain carries TRBV15 and TRBJ1-5; TRBD1 might be the D (6 bases). The V and J ends lost 1 base and 2 bases respectively, with 12 bases between them. CDR1 LNHNV and CDR2 YYDKDF come from the germline V gene (reference sequence). The CDR3 totals 16 residues. DNA of the CDR3: TGTGCCACCAGCAGAGCGGGACACGAGGGCAATCAGCCCCAGCATTTT. The encoded protein is CATSRAGHEGNQPQHF.

The rearrangement links TRBV27 to TRBJ2-2; 10 bases line up with TRBD2. The germline CDR1 and CDR2 sequences are MNHEY and SMNVEV (reference sequence). This CDR3 region has 16 residues. Trimming took 5 bases from V and 4 from J; bases not matched to a gene: 7. The CDR3 spells CASSAKREGPTGELFF. CDR3 coding DNA: TGTGCCAGCAGTGCCAAGCGGGAGGGCCCCACCGGGGAGCTGTTTTTT.

The gene calls are TRBV10-3 and TRBJ1-2, with a possible D match to TRBD1 (5 bases). Germline V gene lookup returns CDR1 ENHRY and CDR2 SYGVKD. The CDR3 has 14 residues. The V end was cut by 0 bases, the J end by 5 bases, with 10 bases between. The CDR3 here is CAISESSGGYGYTF. As DNA, the CDR3 is TGTGCCATCAGTGAGTCGAGCGGGGGTTATGGCTACACCTTC.

The chain joins TRBV28 to TRBJ2-3; no clear D. This CDR3 has 14 residues. V was shortened by 3 bases and J by 2 bases, with 9 bases between the two germline ends. CDR1 and CDR2 (germline): MDHEN, SYDVKM. The chain's CDR3 is CASSLLPDTDTQYF. CDR3 nucleotides: TGTGCCAGCAGTTTGCTGCCCGACACAGATACGCAGTATTTT.

The chain recombines TRBV5-1 with TRBJ1-3; D possibly corresponds to TRBD1 (6 bases). The V gene's germline CDR1 is SGHRS and CDR2 YFSETQ. The length of the CDR3 is 15 residues. Deletions cut 4 bases from V and 2 bases from J, with 13 bases between. The CDR3 here is CASSPNTGTGNTIYF. CDR3 DNA sequence: TGCGCCAGCAGCCCAAACACAGGGACTGGAAACACCATATATTTT.

This clone was seen a few times. J is TRBJ2-7 and V is TRBV9; a possible D gene is TRBD1 (6 bases). V lost 3 bases and J 0 bases, leaving 10 bases between the germline ends. The CDR3 totals 14 residues. Per the germline V gene, CDR1 is SGDLS and CDR2 is YYNGEE. Here the CDR3 DNA reads TGTGCCAGCAGCGCGACAGGAGTCTCCTACGAGCAGTACTTC. Residues: CASSATGVSYEQYF.

The chain carries TRBV6-6 and TRBJ2-1; D not resolved. The germline V gene has CDR1 MNHNY and CDR2 SVGAGI (reference sequence). CDR3 length: 11 residues. The V end lost 2 bases, the J end lost 8 bases, and 4 bases lay between the germline ends. The CDR3 DNA sequence: TGTGCCAGCAGTTACGGCGATGAGCAGTTCTTC. It yields the protein CASSYGDEQFF.